The text below deals with one T cell receptor (beta chain). The CDR3 is 13 amino acids. V was clipped by 3 bases and J by 12 bases; unmatched bases: 9. Germline V gene data show CDR1 as SQVTM and CDR2 as ANQGSEA. This entry belongs to a study of blood T cell repertoires in COVID-19. Study information: Samples of COVID-19 (acute and convalescent) were obtained from the United States, Italy and Spain. Sources were T cells, B-cell-depleted T cells, or PBMCs; the material itself was cDNA or gDNA.

In the source study's methods: Scientists estimated how many nucleated cells there were by amplifying reference gene primers. The assay was immunoSEQ multiplex PCR, and TCRdb's table has in-frame clones only and misses some. The V and J calls and clone size were taken over from that table, and D and trimming were inferred from the DNA. This repertoire shows some 350,000 clones, approximately 89% found once; its top ten account for around 3.5%. The chain carries TRBV29-1 and TRBJ2-1; 9 bases line up with TRBD2. Sequencing was done on a sample of peripheral blood. The receptor's source is a young woman who had recovered from COVID-19. In DNA form, the CDR3 reads TGCAGCGTTGATGAAAAGGGACTAGCTGTGCAGTTCTTC. It encodes CSVDEKGLAVQFF.